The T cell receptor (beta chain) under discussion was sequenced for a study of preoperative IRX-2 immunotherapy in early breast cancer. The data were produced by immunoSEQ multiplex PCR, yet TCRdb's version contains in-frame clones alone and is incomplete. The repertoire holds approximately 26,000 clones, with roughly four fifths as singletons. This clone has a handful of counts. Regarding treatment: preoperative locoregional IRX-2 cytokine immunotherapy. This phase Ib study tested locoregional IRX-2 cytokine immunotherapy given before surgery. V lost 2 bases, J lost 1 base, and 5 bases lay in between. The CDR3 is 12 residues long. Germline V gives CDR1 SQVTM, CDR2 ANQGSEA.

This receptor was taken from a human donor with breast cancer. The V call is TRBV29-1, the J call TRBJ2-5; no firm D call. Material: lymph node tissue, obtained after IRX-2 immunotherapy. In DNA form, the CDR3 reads TGCAGCGTTGAACGGGCCCAAGAGACCCAGTACTTC. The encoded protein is CSVERAQETQYF.